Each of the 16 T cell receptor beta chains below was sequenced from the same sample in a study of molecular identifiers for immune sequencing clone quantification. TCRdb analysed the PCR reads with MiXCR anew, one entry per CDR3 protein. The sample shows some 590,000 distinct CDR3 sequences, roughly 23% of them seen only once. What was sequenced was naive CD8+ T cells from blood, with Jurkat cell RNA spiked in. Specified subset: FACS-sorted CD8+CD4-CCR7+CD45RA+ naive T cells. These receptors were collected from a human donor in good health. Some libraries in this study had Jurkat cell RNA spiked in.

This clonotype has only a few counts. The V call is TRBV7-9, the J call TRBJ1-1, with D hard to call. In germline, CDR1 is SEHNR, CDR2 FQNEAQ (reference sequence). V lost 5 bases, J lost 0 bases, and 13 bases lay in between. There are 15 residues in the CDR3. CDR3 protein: CASSPRLDMNTEAFF. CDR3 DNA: TGTGCCAGCAGCCCCCGCCTCGATATGAACACTGAAGCTTTCTTT.

The CDR3 DNA reads TGTGCCTGGCTATATGGGGCCAACGTCCTGACTTTC. Translation: CAWLYGANVLTF. This chain links TRBV30 with TRBJ2-6; no firm D call. The CDR3 totals 12 residues. Germline CDR1 is GTSNPN and CDR2 is SVGIG (reference sequence). V lost 5 bases and J 3 bases, leaving 5 bases between the germline ends.

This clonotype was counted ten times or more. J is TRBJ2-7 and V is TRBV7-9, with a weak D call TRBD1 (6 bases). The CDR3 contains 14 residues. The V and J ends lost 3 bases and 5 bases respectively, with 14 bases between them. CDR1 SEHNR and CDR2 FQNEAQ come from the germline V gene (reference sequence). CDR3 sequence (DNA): TGTGCCAGCAGCTTGGGACACGGCGGCGACGAGCAGTACTTC. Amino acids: CASSLGHGGDEQYF.

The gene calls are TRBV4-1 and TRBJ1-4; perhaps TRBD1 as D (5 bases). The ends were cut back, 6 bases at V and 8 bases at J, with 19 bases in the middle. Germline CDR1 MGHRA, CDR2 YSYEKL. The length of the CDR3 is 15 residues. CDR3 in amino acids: CASRDPGANQEKLFF. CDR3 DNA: TGCGCCAGCAGGGACCCCGGGGCCAATCAAGAAAAACTGTTTTTT.

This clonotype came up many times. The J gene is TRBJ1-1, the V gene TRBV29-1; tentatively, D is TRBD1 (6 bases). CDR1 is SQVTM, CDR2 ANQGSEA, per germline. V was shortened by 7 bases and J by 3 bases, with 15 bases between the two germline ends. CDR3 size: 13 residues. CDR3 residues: CSGETGRDTEAFF. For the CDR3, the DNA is TGCAGCGGGGAGACAGGAAGAGACACTGAAGCTTTCTTT.

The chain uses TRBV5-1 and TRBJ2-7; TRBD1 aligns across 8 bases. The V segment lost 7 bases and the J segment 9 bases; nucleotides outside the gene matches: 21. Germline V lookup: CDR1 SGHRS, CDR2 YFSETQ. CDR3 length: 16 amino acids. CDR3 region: CASGAGAGGFPCGQYF. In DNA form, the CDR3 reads TGCGCCAGCGGCGCCGGAGCAGGGGGCTTTCCCTGCGGGCAGTACTTC.

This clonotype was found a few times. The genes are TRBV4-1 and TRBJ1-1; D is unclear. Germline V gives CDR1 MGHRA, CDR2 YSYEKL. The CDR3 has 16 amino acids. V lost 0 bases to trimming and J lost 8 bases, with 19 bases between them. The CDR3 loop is CASSQDIIGISVEAFF. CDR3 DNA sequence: TGCGCCAGCAGCCAAGATATTATAGGCATTTCCGTGGAAGCTTTCTTT.

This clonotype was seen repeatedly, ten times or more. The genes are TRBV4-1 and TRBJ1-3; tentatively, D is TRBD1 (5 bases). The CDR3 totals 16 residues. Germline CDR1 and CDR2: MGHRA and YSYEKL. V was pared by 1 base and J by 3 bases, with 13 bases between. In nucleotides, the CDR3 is TGCGCCAGCAGCCAAGTAGCGCAGGGCATTGGAAACACCATATATTTT. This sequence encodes CASSQVAQGIGNTIYF.

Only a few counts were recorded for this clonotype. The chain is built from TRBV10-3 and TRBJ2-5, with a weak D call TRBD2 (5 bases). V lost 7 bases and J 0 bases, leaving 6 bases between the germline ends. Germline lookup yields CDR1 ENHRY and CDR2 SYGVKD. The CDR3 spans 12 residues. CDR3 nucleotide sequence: TGTGCCATCAAGGAGGACCAAGAGACCCAGTACTTC. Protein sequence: CAIKEDQETQYF.

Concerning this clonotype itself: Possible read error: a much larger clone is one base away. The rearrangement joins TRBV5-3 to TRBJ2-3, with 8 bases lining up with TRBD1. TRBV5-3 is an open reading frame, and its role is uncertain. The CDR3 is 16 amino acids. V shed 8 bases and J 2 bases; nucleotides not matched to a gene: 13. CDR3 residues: CASSQRTGSFTDTQYF. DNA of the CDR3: TGTGCCAGCAGCCAACGGACAGGGAGCTTCACAGATACGCAGTATTTT.

CDR3 sequence: CASSQEGTGGRNTIYF. The CDR3 DNA is TGCGCCAGCAGCCAAGAAGGGACAGGGGGAAGAAACACCATATATTTT. The rearrangement joins TRBV4-1 to TRBJ1-3; 11 bases are shared with TRBD1. J gave up 5 bases and V 0 bases, and 3 bases lay outside the gene matches. The V gene's germline CDR1 is MGHRA and CDR2 YSYEKL. The length of the CDR3 is 16 residues.

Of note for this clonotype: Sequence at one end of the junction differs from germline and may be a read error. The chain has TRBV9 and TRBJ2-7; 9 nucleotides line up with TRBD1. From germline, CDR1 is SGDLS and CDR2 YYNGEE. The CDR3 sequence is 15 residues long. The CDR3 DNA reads TGTGCCGGCAGCGCCGGACAGGGGAGCTCCTACGAGCAGTACTTC. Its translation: CAGSAGQGSSYEQYF.

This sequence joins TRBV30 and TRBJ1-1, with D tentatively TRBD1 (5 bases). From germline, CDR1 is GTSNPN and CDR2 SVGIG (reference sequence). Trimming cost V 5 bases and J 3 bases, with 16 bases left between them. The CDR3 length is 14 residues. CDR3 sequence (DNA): TGTGCCTGGCACATACCGGGGGGGTACACTGAAGCTTTCTTT. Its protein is CAWHIPGGYTEAFF.

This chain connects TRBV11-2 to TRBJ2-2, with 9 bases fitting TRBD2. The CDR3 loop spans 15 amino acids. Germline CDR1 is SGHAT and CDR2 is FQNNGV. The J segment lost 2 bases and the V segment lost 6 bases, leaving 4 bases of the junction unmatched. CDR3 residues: CASRRTSANTGELFF. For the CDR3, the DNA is TGTGCCAGCAGACGGACTAGCGCTAACACCGGGGAGCTGTTTTTT.

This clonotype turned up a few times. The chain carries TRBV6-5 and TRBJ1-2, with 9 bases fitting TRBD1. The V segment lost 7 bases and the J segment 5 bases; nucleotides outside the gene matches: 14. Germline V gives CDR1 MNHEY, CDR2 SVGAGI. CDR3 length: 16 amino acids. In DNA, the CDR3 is TGTGCCAGCACCAGAGGGACAGGGCCCACCGCATATGGCTACACCTTC. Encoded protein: CASTRGTGPTAYGYTF.

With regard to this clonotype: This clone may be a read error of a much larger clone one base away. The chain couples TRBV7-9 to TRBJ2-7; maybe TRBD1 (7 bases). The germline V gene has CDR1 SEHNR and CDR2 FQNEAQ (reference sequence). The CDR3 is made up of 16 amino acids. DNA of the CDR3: TGTGCCAGCAGCCCGCCGACCAGGGGGGCGGATTACGAGCAGTGCTTC. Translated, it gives CASSPPTRGADYEQCF.